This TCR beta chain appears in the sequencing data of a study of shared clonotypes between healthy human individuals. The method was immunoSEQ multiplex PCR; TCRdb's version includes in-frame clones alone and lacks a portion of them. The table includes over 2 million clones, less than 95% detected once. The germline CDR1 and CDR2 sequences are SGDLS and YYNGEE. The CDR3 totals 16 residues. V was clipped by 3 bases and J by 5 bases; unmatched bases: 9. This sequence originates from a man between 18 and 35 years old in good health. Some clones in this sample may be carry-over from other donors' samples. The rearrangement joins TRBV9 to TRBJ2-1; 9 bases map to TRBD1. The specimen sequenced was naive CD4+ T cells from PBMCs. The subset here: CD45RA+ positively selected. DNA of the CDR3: TGTGCCAGCAGCGGCCTCTACAGGGGGCGGAACAATGAGCAGTTCTTC. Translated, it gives CASSGLYRGRNNEQFF.